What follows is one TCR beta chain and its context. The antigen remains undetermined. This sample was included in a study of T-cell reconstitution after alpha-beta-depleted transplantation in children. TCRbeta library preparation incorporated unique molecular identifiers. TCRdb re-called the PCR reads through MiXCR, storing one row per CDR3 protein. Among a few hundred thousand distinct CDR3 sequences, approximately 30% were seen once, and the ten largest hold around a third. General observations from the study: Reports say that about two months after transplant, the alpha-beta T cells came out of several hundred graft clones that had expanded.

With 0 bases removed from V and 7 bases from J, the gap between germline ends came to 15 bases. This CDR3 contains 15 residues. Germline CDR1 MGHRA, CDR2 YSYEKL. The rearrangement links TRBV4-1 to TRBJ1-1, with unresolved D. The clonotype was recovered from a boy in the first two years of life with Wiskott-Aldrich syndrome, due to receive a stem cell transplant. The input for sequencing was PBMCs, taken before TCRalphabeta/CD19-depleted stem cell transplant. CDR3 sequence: CASSQEGSLPREAFF. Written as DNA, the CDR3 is TGCGCCAGCAGCCAAGAAGGGAGCCTTCCGCGTGAAGCTTTCTTT.